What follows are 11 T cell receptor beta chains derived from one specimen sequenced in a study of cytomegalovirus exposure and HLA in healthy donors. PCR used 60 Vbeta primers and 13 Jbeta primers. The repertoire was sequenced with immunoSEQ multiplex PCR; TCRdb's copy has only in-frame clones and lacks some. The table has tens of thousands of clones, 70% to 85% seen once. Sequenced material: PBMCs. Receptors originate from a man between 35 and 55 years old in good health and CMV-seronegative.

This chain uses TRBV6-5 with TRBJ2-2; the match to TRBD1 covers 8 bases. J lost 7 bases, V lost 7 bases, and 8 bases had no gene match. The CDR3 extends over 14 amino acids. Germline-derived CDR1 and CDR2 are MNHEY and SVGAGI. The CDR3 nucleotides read TGTGCCAGCACCCGGACAGGGTGGGACGGGGAGCTGTTTTTT. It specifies CASTRTGWDGELFF.

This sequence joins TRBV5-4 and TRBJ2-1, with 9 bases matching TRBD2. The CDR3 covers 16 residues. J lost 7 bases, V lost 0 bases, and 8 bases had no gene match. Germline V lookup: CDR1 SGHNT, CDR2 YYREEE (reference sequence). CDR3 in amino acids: CASSLARGGAGNEQFF. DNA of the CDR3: TGTGCCAGCAGCTTGGCCCGCGGGGGGGCCGGGAATGAGCAGTTCTTC.

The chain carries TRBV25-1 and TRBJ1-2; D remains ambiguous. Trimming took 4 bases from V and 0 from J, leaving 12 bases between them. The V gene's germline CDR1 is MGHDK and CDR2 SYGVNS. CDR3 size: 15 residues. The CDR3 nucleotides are TGTGCCAGCAGTGGTGACACTCGAGCTAACTATGGCTACACCTTC. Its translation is CASSGDTRANYGYTF.

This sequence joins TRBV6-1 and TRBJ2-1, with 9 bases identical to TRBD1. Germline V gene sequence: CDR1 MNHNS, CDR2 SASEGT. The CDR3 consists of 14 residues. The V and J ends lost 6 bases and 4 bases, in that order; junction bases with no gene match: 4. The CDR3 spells CASRTDRGYNEQFF. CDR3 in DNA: TGTGCCAGCAGGACGGACAGGGGATACAATGAGCAGTTCTTC.

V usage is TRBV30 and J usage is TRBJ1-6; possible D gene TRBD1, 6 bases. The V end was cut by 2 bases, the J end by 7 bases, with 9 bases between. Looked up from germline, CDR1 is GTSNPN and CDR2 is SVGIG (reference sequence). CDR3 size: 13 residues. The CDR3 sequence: CAWSLQGNSPLHF. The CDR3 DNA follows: TGTGCCTGGAGTCTGCAGGGGAATTCACCCCTCCACTTT. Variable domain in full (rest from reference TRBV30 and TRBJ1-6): SQTIHQWPATLVQPVGSPLSLECTVEGTSNPNLYWYRQAAGRGLQLLFYSVGIGQISSEVPQNLSASRPQDRQFILSSKKLLLSDSGFYLCAWSLQGNSPLHFGNGTRLTVT.

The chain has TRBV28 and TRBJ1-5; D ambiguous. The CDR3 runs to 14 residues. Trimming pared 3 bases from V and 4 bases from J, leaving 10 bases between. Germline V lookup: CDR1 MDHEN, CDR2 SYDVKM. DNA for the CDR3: TGTGCCAGCAGTTTCTCCGCGGCTAATCAGCCCCAGCATTTT. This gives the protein CASSFSAANQPQHF.

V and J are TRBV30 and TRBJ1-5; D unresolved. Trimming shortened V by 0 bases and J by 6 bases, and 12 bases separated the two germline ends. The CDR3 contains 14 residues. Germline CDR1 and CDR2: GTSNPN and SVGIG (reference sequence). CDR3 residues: CAWSVAGLSQPQHF. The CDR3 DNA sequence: TGTGCCTGGAGTGTTGCGGGGTTAAGTCAGCCCCAGCATTTT.

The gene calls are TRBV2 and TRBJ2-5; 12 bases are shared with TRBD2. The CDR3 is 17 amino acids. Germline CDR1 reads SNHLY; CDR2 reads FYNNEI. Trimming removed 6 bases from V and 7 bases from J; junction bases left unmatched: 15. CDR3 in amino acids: CASSVIGLAGTSGTQYF. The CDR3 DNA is TGTGCCAGCAGCGTAATTGGACTAGCGGGAACCTCGGGGACCCAGTACTTC.

CDR3 in DNA: TGTGCCAGCAGCCAGCAGGGACTGAACAACAATGAGCAGTTCTTC. Its translation: CASSQQGLNNNEQFF. This chain connects TRBV5-5 to TRBJ2-1; a weak D match, TRBD2 (6 bases). Between the trimmed V and J ends, which lost 4 bases and 5 bases, there was a span of 16 bases. CDR1 is SGHKS and CDR2 is YYEKEE in the germline V gene (reference sequence). The CDR3 spans 15 residues.

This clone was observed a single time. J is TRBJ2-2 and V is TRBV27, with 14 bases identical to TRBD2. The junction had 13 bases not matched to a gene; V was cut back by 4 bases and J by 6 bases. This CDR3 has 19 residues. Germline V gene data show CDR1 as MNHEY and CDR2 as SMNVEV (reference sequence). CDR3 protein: CASSYHLTSGGAGAGELFF. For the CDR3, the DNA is TGTGCCAGCAGTTACCACCTGACTAGCGGGGGGGCTGGGGCCGGGGAGCTGTTTTTT.

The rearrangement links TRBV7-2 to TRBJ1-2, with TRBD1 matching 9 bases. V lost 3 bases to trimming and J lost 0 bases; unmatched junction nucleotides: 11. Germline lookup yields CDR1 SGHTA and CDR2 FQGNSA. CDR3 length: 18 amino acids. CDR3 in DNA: TGTGCCAGCAGCTTTCTGACAGGGGGGGTGGGAGCTAACTATGGCTACACCTTC. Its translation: CASSFLTGGVGANYGYTF.